Presented here are 15 T cell receptor beta chains from one specimen sequenced in a study of blood T cell repertoires in COVID-19. The table came from immunoSEQ multiplex PCR; TCRdb's copy has only in-frame clones and leaves some out. The table has roughly 260,000 clones, 70% to 90% seen once; the top ten hold approximately 2%. Sequences were obtained from peripheral blood. The source is a woman in her forties who had recovered from COVID-19.

This chain joins TRBV19 and TRBJ1-2; TRBD1 is a possible D gene (5 bases). Germline-derived CDR1 and CDR2 are LNHDA and SQIVND (reference sequence). Deletions cut 5 bases from V and 8 bases from J, with 21 bases between. The CDR3 consists of 15 residues. The CDR3 DNA reads TGTGCCAGTAGTCGGCGGAGCCGGGGGATGGGCGGCTACACCTTC. This encodes CASSRRSRGMGGYTF.

This clone was picked up one time. The V call is TRBV7-2, the J call TRBJ2-7, with D maybe TRBD2 (6 bases). V shed 1 base and J shed 0 bases, with 13 bases lying between them. Germline V CDR1 and CDR2: SGHTA, FQGNSA. The CDR3 sequence is 16 residues long. The CDR3 spells CASSLDPWRDSYEQYF. Here the CDR3 DNA reads TGTGCCAGCAGCTTAGATCCCTGGCGGGACTCCTACGAGCAGTACTTC. The variable domain in full, completed from reference TRBV7-2 and TRBJ2-7, reads GAGVSQSPSNKVTEKGKDVELRCDPISGHTALYWYRQSLGQGLEFLIYFQGNSAPDKSGLPSDRFSAERTGGSVSTLTIQRTQQEDSAVYLCASSLDPWRDSYEQYFGPGTRLTVT.

The CDR3 is CASRRQGGLSNYGYTF. The CDR3 bases are TGTGCCAGCAGGCGACAGGGGGGGCTTTCTAACTATGGCTACACCTTC. The V call is TRBV27, the J call TRBJ1-2; 9 bases line up with TRBD1. After removal of 6 bases from V and 0 bases from J, the junction contained 8 bases not matched to a gene. This CDR3 is built from 16 residues. CDR1 and CDR2 (germline): MNHEY, SMNVEV (reference sequence).

The chain carries TRBV19 and TRBJ2-7; D not resolved. V was pared by 3 bases and J by 0 bases, with 6 bases between. The germline V gene has CDR1 LNHDA and CDR2 SQIVND (reference sequence). The CDR3 consists of 13 residues. The chain's CDR3 is CASSMADSYEQYF. DNA for the CDR3: TGTGCCAGTAGTATGGCCGACTCCTACGAGCAGTACTTC.

The chain is built from TRBV28 and TRBJ2-2; 10 bases align to TRBD1. The V segment lost 3 bases and the J segment 4 bases; nucleotides outside the gene matches: 5. This CDR3 is 16 amino acids long. CDR1 MDHEN and CDR2 SYDVKM come from the germline V gene. CDR3 region: CASSFAGQGSTGELFF. The DNA for the CDR3 is TGTGCCAGCAGTTTCGCGGGACAGGGGAGCACCGGGGAGCTGTTTTTT.

The V call is TRBV6-2 or TRBV6-3, the J call TRBJ1-5, with D possibly matching TRBD1 (6 bases). The CDR3 length is 15 residues. Germline values: CDR1 MNHEY, CDR2 SVGEGT. With 5 bases removed from V and 6 bases from J, the gap between germline ends came to 17 bases. The CDR3 bases are TGTGCCAGCAGTCCCCGGATAGAGGGGGTTCAGCCCCAGCATTTT. It codes for CASSPRIEGVQPQHF.

The chain combines TRBV5-4 with TRBJ1-4, with D unresolved. Germline-derived CDR1 and CDR2 are SGHNT and YYREEE (reference sequence). V was shortened by 7 bases and J by 10 bases, with 17 bases between the two germline ends. This CDR3 spans 13 amino acids. CDR3 coding DNA: TGTGCCAGCGGACCTGGACCAGGACTAAAACTGTTTTTT. Amino acid sequence: CASGPGPGLKLFF.

The rearrangement uses TRBV5-1 and TRBJ2-7, with D perhaps matching TRBD1 (6 bases). V was clipped by 5 bases and J by 5 bases, with 23 bases between them. This CDR3 has 16 residues. Germline CDR1 and CDR2: SGHRS and YFSETQ. CDR3 coding DNA: TGCGCCAGCAGGAACGTTCCCGCTCAGGGGTCCCACGAGCAGTACTTC. It yields the protein CASRNVPAQGSHEQYF.

The table lists this clone with a few counts. The chain combines TRBV19 with TRBJ2-5, with 9 bases matching TRBD2. Germline CDR1 and CDR2: LNHDA and SQIVND (reference sequence). J gave up 5 bases and V 5 bases, and 12 bases lay outside the gene matches. This CDR3 is 16 amino acids long. The CDR3 DNA reads as TGTGCCAGTAGTGATACCGTAGCGGGAGCAGCTGAGACCCAGTACTTC. This translates into CASSDTVAGAAETQYF.

This rearrangement joins TRBV7-2 to TRBJ2-7; no definite D call. V gave up 5 bases and J gave up 5 bases, with 13 bases separating them. This CDR3 region has 13 residues. Germline CDR1 is SGHTA and CDR2 is FQGNSA. The CDR3 nucleotides read TGTGCCAGCAGCCCCCGCCCCAAGCACGAGCAGTACTTC. Protein: CASSPRPKHEQYF.

The rearrangement joins TRBV3-1 (or the pseudogene TRBV3-2) to TRBJ2-1; the match to TRBD2 covers 14 bases. The germline gives CDR1 LGHDT, CDR2 YNNKEL (reference sequence). The trim removed 1 base at V and 0 bases at J, leaving 2 bases unmatched. This CDR3 contains 18 residues. The CDR3 is CASSQGLAGGSSYNEQFF. The CDR3 nucleotides read TGTGCCAGCAGCCAAGGACTAGCGGGAGGGAGCTCCTACAATGAGCAGTTCTTC.

As regards this clone: Because the CDR3's place on the DNA is in doubt, the DNA is left out and the CDR3 is given as listed by TCRdb. The gene calls are TRBV21-1 and TRBJ2-3; TRBD2, as called in the table, went unchecked against the DNA. TRBV21-1 is an annotated pseudogene. From its first to its last residue, the CDR3 has 16 amino acids. CDR3 residues: CASSKVAGGATDTQYF.

V is TRBV4-1 and J is TRBJ2-1; TRBD2 aligns across 7 bases. With V trimmed by 0 bases and J by 2 bases, 7 bases remained unmatched. This CDR3 is built from 17 residues. CDR1 is MGHRA, CDR2 YSYEKL, per germline. The CDR3 here is CASSQDGAGVTYNEQFF. CDR3 bases: TGCGCCAGCAGCCAAGATGGGGCGGGAGTAACCTACAATGAGCAGTTCTTC.

The chain joins TRBV7-8 to TRBJ2-5; D perhaps matches TRBD1 (6 bases). This CDR3 region has 14 residues. The germline V gene has CDR1 SGHVS and CDR2 FQNEAQ. Deletions cut 6 bases from V and 4 bases from J, with 15 bases between. The CDR3 loop is CASRTPGARETQYF. DNA of the CDR3: TGTGCCAGCAGGACCCCAGGGGCCAGAGAGACCCAGTACTTC.

The genes are TRBV11-3 and TRBJ2-3; D might be TRBD2 (6 bases). Trimming took off 4 bases at V and 4 bases at J, with 21 bases between the two ends. Per the germline V gene, CDR1 is SGHNT and CDR2 is YENEEA. CDR3 length: 17 amino acids. The CDR3 bases are TGTGCCAGCAGCTCAATACCGGGACTCGGTGGCGCAGATACGCAGTATTTT. This sequence encodes CASSSIPGLGGADTQYF.